This T cell receptor (beta chain) was documented in a study of siplizumab effects on memory and regulatory T cells. The study's findings and limits: For mappable alloreactive CD4+ clones, the mean Treg-derived fraction was about 72% with siplizumab and 26.9% in controls. Proliferating Tregs in siplizumab cultures were never verified as suppressive.

A word on this clone: Its cognate antigen is unknown.

The assay looked at 95,000 to 100,000 TCR templates in each sample. Here immunoSEQ multiplex PCR was the method, and the copy in TCRdb shows in-frame clones only, minus some. The sample lists about 100,000 clones, approximately 91% occurring once. Germline assignment: CDR1 LNHDA and CDR2 SQIVND (reference sequence). Deletions cut 0 bases from V and 5 bases from J, with 16 bases between. The CDR3 spans 16 residues. The sample consisted of CD4+ T cells sorted from blood. This receptor was identified in a human donor in good health. Some clones in this sample may be carry-over from other donors' samples. The chain employs TRBV19 and TRBJ1-1, with D perhaps matching TRBD1 (5 bases). CDR3: CASSIEDSVLATEAFF. In DNA form, the CDR3 reads TGTGCCAGTAGTATAGAAGACAGCGTTCTAGCAACTGAAGCTTTCTTT. The whole variable domain, filled in from reference TRBV19 and TRBJ1-1, reads DGGITQSPKYLFRKEGQNVTLSCEQNLNHDAMYWYRQDPGQGLRLIYYSQIVNDFQKGDIAEGYSVSREKKESFPLTVTSAQKNPTAFYLCASSIEDSVLATEAFFGQGTRLTVV.